Here is one T cell receptor beta chain with its context. Its antigen is not identified. These data are taken from a study of T cell repertoires in cytomegalovirus infection. The wider study: Public TCR beta signature analysis indicated the presence of both CMV infection and matching HLA type.

The CDR3 extends over 14 amino acids. CDR1 is SGHVT, CDR2 SQSDAQ, per germline. V gave up 1 base and J gave up 5 bases, with 10 bases separating them. TCRdb passed the reads through MiXCR, listing each CDR3 protein once. Of about 130,000 distinct CDR3 sequences listed, roughly a quarter were seen once; the top ten hold 30% to 40%. Material for sequencing was PBMCs, sequenced either directly or after in vitro stimulation (not recorded which). The V gene is TRBV7-4, the J gene TRBJ2-3; tentatively, D is TRBD2 (5 bases). The source of this sequence is a human donor in good health (CMV status not recorded). Some clones in this sample may be carry-over from other donors' samples. For the CDR3, the DNA is TGTGCCAGCAGCTTAGTCCGAGGAGGAGATACGCAGTATTTT. Its protein product is CASSLVRGGDTQYF.